These 21 T cell receptor beta chains were all obtained from the same sample, sequenced in a study of regulatory T cells in long-lasting Graves disease. Sample time point: newly diagnosed GD, antithyroid drugs for less than 3 months. Making the TCR library involved RNA that had been extracted from PBMCs. Relying on iRepertoire HTBI primers and Arm-PCR of CDR3 regions, the team built TCR beta libraries. In TCRdb, the multiplex PCR reads were re-called with MiXCR into one record per CDR3 protein. The sample carries about 220,000 distinct CDR3 sequences, around a fifth recorded once. Another study also made use of these data, one on T cells in Graves' hyperthyroidism and ophthalmopathy.

The specimen was peripheral blood mononuclear cells (PBMCs), collected at new diagnosis, from a patient treated with antithyroid drugs. Source of these receptors: a woman between 25 and 40 years old with Graves disease.

This rearrangement joins TRBV6-5 to TRBJ1-3, with D possibly TRBD1 on 5 matching bases. The CDR3 is made up of 15 amino acids. V was clipped by 2 bases and J by 4 bases, with 12 bases between them. The germline V gene has CDR1 MNHEY and CDR2 SVGAGI. CDR3 protein: CASSYLDSPGNTIYF. For the CDR3, the DNA is TGTGCCAGCAGTTACCTTGACAGTCCCGGAAACACCATATATTTT.

The rearrangement joins TRBV28 to TRBJ2-5, with 9 positions matching TRBD2. This CDR3 region has 16 residues. V dropped 2 bases and J dropped 3; count of bases not matched to a gene: 7. Germline V lookup: CDR1 MDHEN, CDR2 SYDVKM. CDR3 amino acids: CASSLGAAGGKETQYF. The CDR3 nucleotides read TGTGCCAGCAGTTTAGGTGCGGCGGGAGGGAAAGAGACCCAGTACTTC.

This chain uses TRBV3-1 with TRBJ1-3; D is unclear. There are 12 residues in the CDR3. Germline V gives CDR1 LGHDT, CDR2 YNNKEL (reference sequence). V was pared by 0 bases and J by 8 bases, with 5 bases between. CDR3 region: CASSQDGHTIYF. The CDR3 DNA follows: TGTGCCAGCAGCCAAGATGGCCACACCATATATTTT.

The chain uses TRBV28 and TRBJ1-1; TRBD1 matches at 8 bases. Germline CDR1 is MDHEN and CDR2 is SYDVKM. Trimming removed 6 bases from V and 5 bases from J; junction bases left unmatched: 8. The CDR3 is made up of 14 amino acids. Here the CDR3 reads CASRSRGLDTEAFF. The CDR3 DNA is TGTGCCAGCAGATCCAGGGGGCTGGATACTGAAGCTTTCTTT.

This clonotype was counted at least ten times. The gene calls are TRBV9 and TRBJ1-5; 8 positions agree with TRBD1. J lost 1 base, V lost 3 bases, and 9 bases had no gene match. Germline V CDR1 and CDR2: SGDLS, YYNGEE. The CDR3 length is 17 residues. CDR3 sequence: CASSADARTGSNQPQHF. CDR3 sequence (DNA): TGTGCCAGCAGCGCCGACGCTCGGACAGGGAGCAATCAGCCCCAGCATTTT.

This clonotype was picked up many times. The chain employs TRBV7-3 and TRBJ1-1; possibly TRBD1 for D (5 bases). The CDR3 covers 15 residues. Germline CDR1 and CDR2: SGHTA and FQGTGA. V lost 1 base, J lost 10 bases, and 19 bases lay in between. CDR3 sequence reads: CASSLRQGRKHGAFF. The CDR3 DNA reads as TGTGCCAGCAGCTTAAGGCAGGGACGAAAACATGGAGCTTTCTTT.

This clonotype was seen repeatedly, ten times or more. The V and J genes are TRBV27 and TRBJ2-1; either TRBD1 or TRBD2 may fit D (6 bases each). CDR3 length: 14 amino acids. CDR1 is MNHEY and CDR2 is SMNVEV in the germline V gene (reference sequence). The V and J ends lost 8 bases and 4 bases respectively, with 15 bases between them. The CDR3 sequence is CASQGLADYNEQFF. CDR3 DNA: TGTGCCAGCCAGGGGTTAGCGGATTACAATGAGCAGTTCTTC.

This chain's CDR3 is CSVVSGASEKLFF. The CDR3 DNA follows: TGCAGCGTTGTGTCGGGGGCAAGTGAAAAACTGTTTTTT. The J gene is TRBJ1-4, the V gene TRBV29-1, with a possible D match to TRBD1 (6 bases). This CDR3 comprises 13 residues. The ends were cut back, 4 bases at V and 7 bases at J, with 13 bases in the middle. The germline V gene has CDR1 SQVTM and CDR2 ANQGSEA. Full variable domain (remainder filled in from reference TRBV29-1 and TRBJ1-4): SAVISQKPSRDICQRGTSLTIQCQVDSQVTMMFWYRQQPGQSLTLIATANQGSEATYESGFVIDKFPISRPNLTFSTLTVSNMSPEDSSIYLCSVVSGASEKLFFGSGTQLSVL.

Note on this clonotype: This clone may be a read error of a much larger clone one base away. This rearrangement joins TRBV6-1 to TRBJ1-1, with unresolved D. Germline lookup yields CDR1 MNHNS and CDR2 SASEGT. The length of the CDR3 is 14 residues. With 7 bases removed from V and 1 base from J, the gap between germline ends came to 13 bases. CDR3 sequence (DNA): TGTGCCAGCACGCTCCTCGCCTGGAACACTGAAGCTTTCTTT. This codes for CASTLLAWNTEAFF.

This clonotype came up a few times. The chain recombines TRBV11-2 with TRBJ2-5; TRBD1 aligns across 8 bases. CDR1 and CDR2 (germline): SGHAT, FQNNGV. Trimming at V came to 4 bases and at J to 5 bases, leaving 6 bases not matched to a gene. The CDR3 is 14 amino acids. In DNA form, the CDR3 reads TGTGCCAGCAGCTCCAGACAGGGGTGGGAGACCCAGTACTTC. This sequence encodes CASSSRQGWETQYF.

The chain joins TRBV6-1 to TRBJ1-2, with D hard to call. Trimming took off 8 bases at V and 8 bases at J, with 24 bases between the two ends. CDR3 length equals 15 residues. The V gene's germline CDR1 is MNHNS and CDR2 SASEGT. CDR3 bases: TGTGCCAGCCACCCGCCCATTCAGGAGCGCTTAGGCTACACCTTC. This encodes CASHPPIQERLGYTF.

The table lists this clonotype with many counts. The chain employs TRBV5-1 and TRBJ2-1; D gene unclear. This CDR3 region has 15 residues. CDR1 is SGHRS and CDR2 is YFSETQ in the germline V gene. The V and J ends lost 4 bases and 5 bases respectively, with 16 bases between them. The CDR3 spells CASSPTLKVNNEQFF. The CDR3 nucleotides are TGCGCCAGCAGCCCCACACTAAAGGTGAACAATGAGCAGTTCTTC.

This clonotype was observed at least ten times. V usage is TRBV5-1 and J usage is TRBJ1-3; 7 bases are shared with TRBD1. J gave up 4 bases and V 0 bases, and 7 bases lay outside the gene matches. The germline gives CDR1 SGHRS, CDR2 YFSETQ. The CDR3 spans 16 residues. The CDR3 DNA is TGCGCCAGCAGCTTGGAATTTACAGGGGCCGGAAACACCATATATTTT. This gives the protein CASSLEFTGAGNTIYF.

The sample holds many counts of this clonotype. The chain recombines TRBV20-1 with TRBJ2-1; TRBD2 matches at 9 bases. J lost 0 bases, V lost 5 bases, and 2 bases had no gene match. Per the germline V gene, CDR1 is DFQATT and CDR2 is SNEGSKA (reference sequence). CDR3 length: 14 amino acids. The DNA for the CDR3 is TGCAGTGCTCTTAGCGGGAGCTCCTACAATGAGCAGTTCTTC. It is translated as CSALSGSSYNEQFF.

This clonotype came up many times. The J gene is TRBJ2-3, the V gene TRBV5-1; 8 positions agree with TRBD2. There are 15 residues in the CDR3. J gave up 3 bases and V 0 bases, and 3 bases lay outside the gene matches. Germline CDR1 and CDR2: SGHRS and YFSETQ. The CDR3, as DNA: TGCGCCAGCAGCTTGGTGGCTAGCGGGACAGATACGCAGTATTTT. Its translation: CASSLVASGTDTQYF.

This clonotype was observed at least ten times. The chain combines TRBV6-1 with TRBJ1-1; D not certain. Germline CDR1 and CDR2: MNHNS and SASEGT. V lost 6 bases and J lost 4, with 21 bases in between. This CDR3 has 16 residues. CDR3 sequence: CASRRIPVGEGTEAFF. The CDR3 nucleotides are TGTGCCAGCAGACGCATCCCCGTCGGTGAGGGCACTGAAGCTTTCTTT.

In regard to this clonotype: A much larger clone is a single base away; this may be a read error. This chain connects TRBV10-3 to TRBJ1-1; TRBD1 matches at 8 bases. This CDR3 has 15 amino acids. Germline V gene lookup returns CDR1 ENHRY and CDR2 SYGVKD. The CDR3 bases are TGTGCCATCAGGGACAGGGACAGCCCGAACACTGAAACTTTCTTT. It encodes CAIRDRDSPNTETFF.

This clonotype was recorded at least ten times. The chain uses TRBV6-2 or TRBV6-3 and TRBJ2-7, with 8 positions matching TRBD1. J lost 1 base, V lost 8 bases, and 4 bases had no gene match. Germline V gene data show CDR1 as MNHEY and CDR2 as SVGEGT. The CDR3 has 13 residues. CDR3 region: CASGQGASYEQYF. The CDR3 DNA follows: TGTGCCAGCGGGCAGGGGGCTTCCTACGAGCAGTACTTC.

The chain joins TRBV7-9 to TRBJ2-1; 12 bases are a match to TRBD1. Germline values: CDR1 SEHNR, CDR2 FQNEAQ (reference sequence). J was trimmed by 8 bases and V by 0 bases; bases with no gene match: 8. CDR3 size: 17 residues. The CDR3 nucleotides are TGTGCCAGCAGCTTAGCCCTTTCGGGACAGGGGGCAGATGAGCAGTTCTTC. Translation gives CASSLALSGQGADEQFF.

This clonotype was seen ten or more times. This chain connects TRBV6-1 to TRBJ1-5; unclear D gene. Trimming stripped 5 bases from V and 9 bases from J, with 14 bases between. This CDR3 has 13 residues. The germline CDR1 and CDR2 sequences are MNHNS and SASEGT. CDR3 sequence: CASSTGSERPQHF. Written as DNA, the CDR3 is TGTGCCAGCAGTACCGGGTCCGAGAGGCCCCAGCATTTT.

This clonotype was seen many times. The chain carries TRBV27 and TRBJ1-2; TRBD1 is a possible D gene (6 bases). The CDR3 is 15 amino acids. Germline V gene data show CDR1 as MNHEY and CDR2 as SMNVEV (reference sequence). The germline V and J ends were trimmed by 3 bases and 2 bases, with 13 bases remaining between them. This CDR3 reads CASSFTDRRNYGYTF. In DNA, the CDR3 is TGTGCCAGCAGTTTTACCGACAGGAGGAACTATGGCTACACCTTC.